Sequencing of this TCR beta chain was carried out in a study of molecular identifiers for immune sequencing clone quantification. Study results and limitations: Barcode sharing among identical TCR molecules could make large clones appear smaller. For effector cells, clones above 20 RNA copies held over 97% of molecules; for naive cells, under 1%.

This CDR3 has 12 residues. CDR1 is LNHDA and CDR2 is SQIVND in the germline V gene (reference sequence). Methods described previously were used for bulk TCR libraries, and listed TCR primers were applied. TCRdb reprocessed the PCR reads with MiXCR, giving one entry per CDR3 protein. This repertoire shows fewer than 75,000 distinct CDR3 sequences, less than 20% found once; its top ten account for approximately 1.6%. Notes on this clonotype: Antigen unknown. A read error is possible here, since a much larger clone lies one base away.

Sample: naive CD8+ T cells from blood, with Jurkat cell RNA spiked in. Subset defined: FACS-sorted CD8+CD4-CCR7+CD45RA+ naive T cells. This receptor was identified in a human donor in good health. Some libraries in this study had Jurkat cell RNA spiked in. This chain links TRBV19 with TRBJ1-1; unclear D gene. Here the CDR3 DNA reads TGTGCCAGCTGCAGGTCGAACACTGAAGCTTCCTTT. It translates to CASCRSNTEASF.